The rows below give T cell receptor beta chains drawn from one sample of a study of cytomegalovirus exposure and HLA in healthy donors. The assay was immunoSEQ multiplex PCR, and TCRdb's table has in-frame clones only and misses some. This table holds about 260,000 clones, almost 85% found once. Source material: PBMCs. The origin of the receptors is a woman between 40 and 55 years old in good health and CMV-seropositive. Both conserved end residues are part of each CDR3. A D gene is named only where the DNA matches it firmly. Clone size is stated in some rows and not others, as once, few, many or a class when expanded.

>TRBJ2-3|TRBV4-3|.|.
TGCGCCAGCAGCCCCCGCCGAGCGAGCACAGATACGCAGTATTTT
CASSPRRASTDTQYF
>TRBJ1-3|TRBV27|.|.
TGTGCCAGCAGTTTGAGGTGGTCTGCTGGAAACACCATATATTTT
CASSLRWSAGNTIYF
>TRBJ1-6|TRBV18|.|TRBD1
TGTGCCAGCTCACCCGGACAGGCTTATAATTCACCCCTCCACTTT
CASSPGQAYNSPLHF
>TRBJ1-1|TRBV30|.|TRBD1
TGTGCCTGGGTCCCAAAAGGCCGGGGACAGGGGGACTTCTTT
CAWVPKGRGQGDFF
>TRBJ1-1|TRBV25-1|.|.
TGTGCCAGCAGTGACAGTGCTGAAGCTTTCTTT
CASSDSAEAFF
>TRBJ2-7|TRBV11-2|.|.
TGTGCCAGCAGCTTAGGGGAGCGGTTCTACGAGCAGTACTTC
CASSLGERFYEQYF
>TRBJ2-2|TRBV9|.|.
TGTGCCAGCAGCGTATTATTAGCACCGAACACCGGGGAGCTGTTTTTT
CASSVLLAPNTGELFF
>TRBJ2-7|TRBV4-3|.|TRBD1
TGCGCCAGCAGCAGCGACAGGGACTACGAGCAGTACTTC
CASSSDRDYEQYF
>TRBJ2-1|TRBV2|once|.
TGTGCCAGCCGACGTGACAGGAGGTCCTACAATGAGCAGTTCTTC
CASRRDRRSYNEQFF
>TRBJ2-7|TRBV7-6|.|TRBD1
TGTGCCAGCAGCTTAGGCCCAGGGGGCTCGGTACCCGAGCAGTACTTC
CASSLGPGGSVPEQYF
>TRBJ2-1|TRBV30|.|.
TGTGCCTGGTTACGGGGTAGCGGAAACTACAATGAGCAGTTCTTC
CAWLRGSGNYNEQFF
>TRBJ2-7|TRBV27|.|TRBD1
TGTGCCAGCAGTTTATCGGGGACAGGGGGGGAGCAGTACTTC
CASSLSGTGGEQYF
>TRBJ2-7|TRBV7-2|.|.
TGTGCCAGCAGCTTAAGTACCTACGAGCAGTACTTC
CASSLSTYEQYF
>TRBJ2-5|TRBV30|.|TRBD2
TGTGCCTGGAGCGTAAGCCGAGTAGGGACTATACAAGAGACCCAGTACTTC
CAWSVSRVGTIQETQYF
>TRBJ1-6|TRBV7-8|few|TRBD1
TGTGCCAGCAGCTTAGTCCCGACAGGGGAACAAGATTCACCCCTCCACTTT
CASSLVPTGEQDSPLHF
>TRBJ1-5|TRBV19|.|TRBD1
TGTGCCAGTAGGGGGGGACAGGGGGAAACCCGGCCCCAGCATTTT
CASRGGQGETRPQHF
>TRBJ1-2|TRBV2|.|.
TGTGCCAGCAGTGAAGGGGGCAAGAACTATGGCTACACCTTC
CASSEGGKNYGYTF
>TRBJ1-2|TRBV7-9|few|.
TGTGCCAGCAGCTCAACCGACAGAGATGGCTACACCTTC
CASSSTDRDGYTF
>TRBJ2-1|TRBV7-2|.|TRBD1
TGTGCCAGCAGGGAGCCGGGACAGGGGAGAAATGAGCAGTTCTTC
CASREPGQGRNEQFF
>TRBJ2-2|TRBV30|once|TRBD1
TGTGCCTGGAAACAAGTGGGACAGGGGAACACCGGGGAGCTGTTTTTT
CAWKQVGQGNTGELFF
>TRBJ2-7|TRBV7-9|.|.
TGTGCCAGCAGCTTCGGGTCAGGGGTCAGTTACGAGCAGTACTTC
CASSFGSGVSYEQYF
>TRBJ2-7|TRBV5-1|.|TRBD2
TGCGCCAGCAGCTGGACTAGCGGGAGATCTTACGAGCAGTACTTC
CASSWTSGRSYEQYF
>TRBJ1-4|TRBV6-1|.|.
TGTGCCAGCAGTGTTGAGATTCGGGGTGAAAAACTGCTTTTT
CASSVEIRGEKLLF
>TRBJ2-1|TRBV13|.|.
TGTGCCAGCAGTTTCTCCGGGGGACACAATGAGCAGTTCTTC
CASSFSGGHNEQFF
>TRBJ1-2|TRBV27|.|TRBD1
TGTGCCAGCAGCAGGGACAGGGGGCGCTTTGGCTACACCTTC
CASSRDRGRFGYTF
>TRBJ1-2|TRBV28|.|.
TGTGCCAGCAGTTTGGGGGGGGGTGGACAGACTTTCTATGGCTACACCTTC
CASSLGGGGQTFYGYTF
>TRBJ2-5|TRBV27|few|TRBD2
TGTGCCAGCAGTCCCCAATTGAGCGGGAAGACCCAGTACTTC
CASSPQLSGKTQYF
>TRBJ2-1|TRBV5-1|once|.
TGCGCCAGCAGCTTTCAGGGCTCCTCCTACAATGAGCAGTTCTTC
CASSFQGSSYNEQFF
>TRBJ2-4|TRBV27|.|TRBD1
TGTGCCAGCAGTCCAACAGGGGGCGCCGCCAAAAACATTCAGTACTTC
CASSPTGGAAKNIQYF
>TRBJ2-7|TRBV2|.|TRBD2
TGTGCCAGCAGGGGACTAGCGGGGTACTCCTACGAGCAGTACTTC
CASRGLAGYSYEQYF
>TRBJ1-5|TRBV28|.|TRBD1
TGTGCCAGCAGTTTGACAGGGGGCGGCAATCAGCCCCAGCATTTT
CASSLTGGGNQPQHF
>TRBJ1-3|TRBV19|.|.
TGTGCCAGTAGTATAGATCGGTGGACTCCCGGAAACACCATATATTTT
CASSIDRWTPGNTIYF
>TRBJ2-1|TRBV7-9|few|TRBD1
TGTGCCAGCAGCGGCCGGGACAGGGGGCTTCGCTCCTACAATGAGCAGTTCTTC
CASSGRDRGLRSYNEQFF
>TRBJ1-4|TRBV19|few|TRBD1
TGTGCCAGTAGTAGCCCCGGAGGGACAGGGGGAGAAAAACTGTTTTTT
CASSSPGGTGGEKLFF
>TRBJ2-5|TRBV29-1|.|.
TGCAGCGTCAGGAGTCCGAGTGGGAGGTCTTTGACACAAGAGACCCAGTACTTC
CSVRSPSGRSLTQETQYF
>TRBJ2-7|TRBV5-1|.|TRBD2
TGCGCCAGCAGCACACGTTCCGGGGGGGTTAGCTCCTACGAGCAGTACTTC
CASSTRSGGVSSYEQYF
>TRBJ1-1|TRBV9|.|TRBD1
TGTGCCAGCAGCGTAGACCCGGGACAGGGGCCCAACACTGAAGCTTTCTTT
CASSVDPGQGPNTEAFF
>TRBJ2-2|TRBV7-9|.|.
TGTGCCAGCAGCTTCGACTTCGGGGAGCTGTTTTTT
CASSFDFGELFF
>TRBJ2-5|TRBV4-1|.|.
TGCGCCAGCAGCCCCCCGGGTGCCGAGACCCAGTACTTC
CASSPPGAETQYF
>TRBJ2-2|TRBV9|.|TRBD2
TGTGCCAGCAGCGTAGCTATTGGGAGCGGGAGAAACGGGGAGCTGTTTTTT
CASSVAIGSGRNGELFF
>TRBJ2-3|TRBV7-9|.|TRBD1
TGTGCCAGCAGCTTGAGTCCGGGACAGGGGGCAGATACGCAGTATTTT
CASSLSPGQGADTQYF
>TRBJ2-5|TRBV10-1|.|TRBD2
TGCGCCAGCAGTGACGCACCCGGGACTAGCGGCGAATGGGAGACCCAGTACTTC
CASSDAPGTSGEWETQYF
>TRBJ2-5|TRBV11-2|.|.
TGTGCCAGCAGCCCTCGGCAAGGGGAAGAGACCCAGTACTTC
CASSPRQGEETQYF
>TRBJ1-2|TRBV19|.|.
TGTGCCAGTAGTGTCCGTGACAGCGTCTTTCCCTATGGCTACACCTTC
CASSVRDSVFPYGYTF
>TRBJ2-5|TRBV28|.|.
TGTGCCAGCAGTTTATGGGGGAGTCAAGGAGAGACCCAGTACTTC
CASSLWGSQGETQYF
>TRBJ2-7|TRBV27|.|TRBD2
TGTGCCAGCAGAACCGGGACTAGATCGTCCGAGCAGTACTTC
CASRTGTRSSEQYF